What follows are 3 T cell receptor beta chains derived from one specimen sequenced in a study of regulatory T cells in long-lasting Graves disease (dated by TCRdb to about 2021). The library was built by means of multiplex PCR. The reads were generated on an Illumina HiSeq 4000. TCR beta libraries were built with iRepertoire HTBI primers and Arm-PCR amplification of CDR3 regions. TCRdb passed the public sequencing reads through fastp at Q25 and MiXCR, retaining productive beta sequences. Every CDR3 protein is listed once, alongside the most common genes and DNA of its rows. For this sample there are over 500,000 distinct CDR3 sequences; around 17% appear just once. Of the sample, around a sixth falls within the top ten clones. According to the study, the label for this sample's time point signals: newly diagnosed GD, antithyroid drugs for less than 3 months. RNA was extracted from PBMCs in TRIzol for both TCR sequencing and RNA sequencing.

The same data also contributed to another study, on T cells in Graves' hyperthyroidism and ophthalmopathy.

Material: peripheral blood mononuclear cells (PBMCs), obtained at new diagnosis, from a patient treated with antithyroid drugs. Every receptor here comes from a woman younger than 45 with Graves disease. Donor details come from another sample of the same person, matched by shared clones.

There are many counts of this clonotype. The chain has TRBV7-2 and TRBJ2-7; 10 bases match TRBD1. This CDR3 is built from 16 residues. Germline-derived CDR1 and CDR2 are SGHTA and FQGNSA. Trimming at V came to 2 bases and at J to 1 base, leaving 5 bases not matched to a gene. CDR3 sequence (DNA): TGTGCCAGCAGCTTACATGGGACAGGGGTTTCCTACGAGCAGTACTTC. Translating it yields CASSLHGTGVSYEQYF. The full variable domain, in which reference TRBV7-2 and TRBJ2-7 provide the parts outside the CDR3, is GAGVSQSPSNKVTEKGKDVELRCDPISGHTALYWYRQSLGQGLEFLIYFQGNSAPDKSGLPSDRFSAERTGGSVSTLTIQRTQQEDSAVYLCASSLHGTGVSYEQYFGPGTRLTVT.

This clonotype has a count of ten or more. The chain uses TRBV28 and TRBJ2-1; D not resolved. The CDR3 covers 12 residues. The germline V gene has CDR1 MDHEN and CDR2 SYDVKM. V lost 1 base and J lost 7, with 5 bases in between. CDR3 sequence: CASSLLANEQFF. CDR3 sequence (DNA): TGTGCCAGCAGTTTATTAGCTAATGAGCAGTTCTTC.

V is TRBV3-1 and J is TRBJ2-1; perhaps TRBD1 as D (5 bases). Germline V gene sequence: CDR1 LGHDT, CDR2 YNNKEL (reference sequence). The CDR3 loop spans 14 amino acids. V dropped 4 bases and J dropped 5 bases, with 12 bases sitting between them. CDR3 loop: CASSLNDRDNEQFF. The DNA of the CDR3 is TGTGCCAGCAGCCTGAACGACAGAGACAATGAGCAGTTCTTC.